Below, one TCR beta chain is given with its context. The germline gives CDR1 SGHRS, CDR2 YFSETQ. The CDR3 has 16 amino acids. V was shortened by 0 bases and J by 4 bases, with 13 bases between the two germline ends. Data came from immunoSEQ multiplex PCR; TCRdb stores just in-frame clones and leaves some out. The data hold approximately 130,000 clones, with roughly 79% observed a single time. The entry originates in a study of blood T cell repertoires in COVID-19. The receptor was derived from a human donor in a cohort sampled during active COVID-19. The chain couples TRBV5-1 to TRBJ2-2; D unresolved. Specimen: peripheral blood. CDR3 coding DNA: TGCGCCAGCAGCTTGGCCGCCCAGGCCCTCACCGGGGAGCTGTTTTTT. The encoded protein is CASSLAAQALTGELFF.